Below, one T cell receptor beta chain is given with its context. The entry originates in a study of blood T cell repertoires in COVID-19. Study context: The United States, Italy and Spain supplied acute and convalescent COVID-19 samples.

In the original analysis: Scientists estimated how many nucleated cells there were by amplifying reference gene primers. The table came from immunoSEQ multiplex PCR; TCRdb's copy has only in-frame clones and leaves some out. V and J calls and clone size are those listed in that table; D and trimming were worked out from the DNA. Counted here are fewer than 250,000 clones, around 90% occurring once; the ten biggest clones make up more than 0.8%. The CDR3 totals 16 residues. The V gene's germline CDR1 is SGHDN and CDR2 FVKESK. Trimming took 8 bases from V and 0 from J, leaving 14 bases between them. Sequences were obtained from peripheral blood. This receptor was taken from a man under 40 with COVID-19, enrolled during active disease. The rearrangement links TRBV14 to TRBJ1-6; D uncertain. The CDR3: CASAPYASSYNSPLHF. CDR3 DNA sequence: TGTGCCAGCGCCCCTTACGCCAGCTCCTATAATTCACCCCTCCACTTT.